A single TCR beta chain is shown here with its context. Antigen: not known. Gene names and germline match the mouse. Read data end 1 residue before the CDR3 end; the end is taken from the germline J gene. CDR3 sequences, V/J genes, frequencies and template counts came from survey-depth TCRbeta sequencing. Some clones are missing from TCRdb's copy, which holds only in-frame ones; the method was immunoSEQ multiplex PCR. This table has over 40,000 clones, approximately 70% appearing once. The sample comes from a study of tissue T cells after allogeneic stem cell transplantation. Whole-study findings and limits: Some tissue clones might be persisting host cells; their alloreactivity or antigen specificity was not determined. Anatomically similar tissues had similar TCR repertoires within each patient. Tissue-detected TCR repertoire was only partly captured by blood and spleen T cells.

CDR3 length: 14 amino acids. V lost 0 bases and J 0 bases, leaving 8 bases between the germline ends. From germline, CDR1 is GKSSPN and CDR2 SITVG. The sample consisted of sorted cells pooled from one or two spleens. The receptor was derived from a pool of C57BL/6 mice in good health. The chain links TRBV31 to TRBJ1-1; D is uncertain. The CDR3 here is CAWSLSQANTEVFF. The sequenced CDR3 bases are TGTGCCTGGAGTCTAAGCCAAGCAAACACAGAAGTCTTC.